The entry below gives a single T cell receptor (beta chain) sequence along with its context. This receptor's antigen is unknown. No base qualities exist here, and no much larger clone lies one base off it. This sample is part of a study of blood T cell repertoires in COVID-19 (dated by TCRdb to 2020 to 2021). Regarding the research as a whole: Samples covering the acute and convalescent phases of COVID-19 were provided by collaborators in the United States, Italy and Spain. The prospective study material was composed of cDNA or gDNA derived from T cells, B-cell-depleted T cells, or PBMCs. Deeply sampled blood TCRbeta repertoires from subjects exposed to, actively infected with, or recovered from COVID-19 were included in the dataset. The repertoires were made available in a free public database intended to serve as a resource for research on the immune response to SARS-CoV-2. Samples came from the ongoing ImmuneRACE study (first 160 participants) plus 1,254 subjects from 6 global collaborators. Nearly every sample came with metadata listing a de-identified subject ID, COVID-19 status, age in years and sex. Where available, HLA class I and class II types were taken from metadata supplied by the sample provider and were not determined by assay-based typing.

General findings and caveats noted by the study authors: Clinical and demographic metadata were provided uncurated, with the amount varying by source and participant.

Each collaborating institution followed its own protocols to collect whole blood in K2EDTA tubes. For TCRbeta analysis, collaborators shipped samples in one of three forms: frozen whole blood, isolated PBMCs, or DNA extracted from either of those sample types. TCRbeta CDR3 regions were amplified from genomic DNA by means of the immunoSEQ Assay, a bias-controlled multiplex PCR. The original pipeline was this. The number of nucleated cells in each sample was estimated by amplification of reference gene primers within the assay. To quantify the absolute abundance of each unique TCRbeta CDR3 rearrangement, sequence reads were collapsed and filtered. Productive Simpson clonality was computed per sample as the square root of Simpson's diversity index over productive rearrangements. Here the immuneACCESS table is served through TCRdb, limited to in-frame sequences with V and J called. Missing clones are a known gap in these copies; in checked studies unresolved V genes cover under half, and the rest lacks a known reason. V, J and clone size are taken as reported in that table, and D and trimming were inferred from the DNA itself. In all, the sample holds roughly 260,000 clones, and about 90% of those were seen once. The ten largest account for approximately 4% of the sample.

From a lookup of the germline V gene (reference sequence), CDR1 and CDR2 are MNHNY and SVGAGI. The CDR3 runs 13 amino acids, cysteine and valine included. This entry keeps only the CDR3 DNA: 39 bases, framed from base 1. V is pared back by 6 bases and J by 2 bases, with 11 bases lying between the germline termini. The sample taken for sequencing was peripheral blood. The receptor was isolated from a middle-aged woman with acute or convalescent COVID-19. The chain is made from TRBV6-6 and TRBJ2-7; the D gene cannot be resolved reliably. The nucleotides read TGTGCCAGCAGGAATCTTACTCCCTACGAGCAGTACGTC. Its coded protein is CASRNLTPYEQYV.